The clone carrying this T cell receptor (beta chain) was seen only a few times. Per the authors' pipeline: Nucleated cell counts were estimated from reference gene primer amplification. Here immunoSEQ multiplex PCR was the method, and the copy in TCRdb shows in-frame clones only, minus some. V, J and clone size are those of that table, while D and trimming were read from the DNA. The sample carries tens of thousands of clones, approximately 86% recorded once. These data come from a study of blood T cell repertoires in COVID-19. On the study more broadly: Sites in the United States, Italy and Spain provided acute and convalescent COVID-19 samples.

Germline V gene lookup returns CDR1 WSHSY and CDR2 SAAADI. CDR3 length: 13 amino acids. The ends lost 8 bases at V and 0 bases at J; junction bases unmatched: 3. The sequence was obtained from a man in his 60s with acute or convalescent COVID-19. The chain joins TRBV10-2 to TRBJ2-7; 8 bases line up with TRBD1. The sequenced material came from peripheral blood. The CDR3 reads CASGGQVSYEQYF. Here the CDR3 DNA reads TGCGCCAGCGGGGGACAGGTCTCCTACGAGCAGTACTTC.